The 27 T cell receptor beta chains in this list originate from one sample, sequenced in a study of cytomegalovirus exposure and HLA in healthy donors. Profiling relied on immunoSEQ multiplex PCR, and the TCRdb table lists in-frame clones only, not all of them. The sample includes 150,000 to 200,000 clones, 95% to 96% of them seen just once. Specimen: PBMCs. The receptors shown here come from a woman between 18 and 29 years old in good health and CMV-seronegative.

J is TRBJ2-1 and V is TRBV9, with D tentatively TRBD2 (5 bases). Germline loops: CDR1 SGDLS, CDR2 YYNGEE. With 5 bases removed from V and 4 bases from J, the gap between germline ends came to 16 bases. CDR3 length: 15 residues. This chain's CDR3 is CASSEAGIPYNEQFF. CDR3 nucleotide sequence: TGTGCCAGCAGTGAGGCCGGGATCCCATACAATGAGCAGTTCTTC.

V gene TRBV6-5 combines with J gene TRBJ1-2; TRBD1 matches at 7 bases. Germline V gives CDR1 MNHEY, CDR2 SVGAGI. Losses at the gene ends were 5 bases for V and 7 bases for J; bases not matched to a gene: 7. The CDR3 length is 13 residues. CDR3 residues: CASSRTGAGGYTF. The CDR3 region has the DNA TGTGCCAGCAGTCGCACAGGGGCGGGTGGCTACACCTTC.

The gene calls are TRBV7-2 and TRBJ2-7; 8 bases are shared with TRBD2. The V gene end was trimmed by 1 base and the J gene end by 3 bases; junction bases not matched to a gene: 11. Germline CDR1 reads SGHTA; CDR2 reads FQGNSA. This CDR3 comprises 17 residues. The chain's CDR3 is CASSLVSSSGGFYEQYF. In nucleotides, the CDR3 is TGTGCCAGCAGCTTAGTCTCTTCGAGCGGGGGTTTCTACGAGCAGTACTTC.

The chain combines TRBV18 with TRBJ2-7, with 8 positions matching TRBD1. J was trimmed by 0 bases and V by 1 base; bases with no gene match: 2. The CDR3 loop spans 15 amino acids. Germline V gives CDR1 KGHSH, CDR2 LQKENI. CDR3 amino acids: CASSPRTGNSYEQYF. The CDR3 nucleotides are TGTGCCAGCTCACCACGGACAGGGAACTCCTACGAGCAGTACTTC.

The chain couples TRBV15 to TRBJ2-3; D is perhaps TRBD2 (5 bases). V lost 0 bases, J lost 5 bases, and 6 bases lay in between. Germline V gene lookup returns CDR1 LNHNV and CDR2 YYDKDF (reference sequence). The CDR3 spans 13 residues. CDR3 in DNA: TGTGCCACCAGCAGAGATCGGGGAGATACGCAGTATTTT. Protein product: CATSRDRGDTQYF. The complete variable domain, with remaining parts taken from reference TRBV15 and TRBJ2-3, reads DAMVIQNPRYQVTQFGKPVTLSCSQTLNHNVMYWYQQKSSQAPKLLFHYYDKDFNNEADTPDNFQSRRPNTSFCFLDIRSPGLGDTAMYLCATSRDRGDTQYFGPGTRLTVL.

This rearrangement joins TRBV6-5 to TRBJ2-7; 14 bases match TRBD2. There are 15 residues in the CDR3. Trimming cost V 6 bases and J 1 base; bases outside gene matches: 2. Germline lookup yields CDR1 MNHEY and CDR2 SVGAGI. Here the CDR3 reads CASRGLAGESYEQYF. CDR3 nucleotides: TGTGCCAGCAGGGGACTAGCGGGGGAATCCTACGAGCAGTACTTC.

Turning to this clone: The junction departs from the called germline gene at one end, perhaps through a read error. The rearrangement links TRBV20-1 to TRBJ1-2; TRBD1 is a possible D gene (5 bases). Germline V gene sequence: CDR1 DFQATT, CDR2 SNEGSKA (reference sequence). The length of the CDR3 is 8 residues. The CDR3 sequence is CSAGGGSF. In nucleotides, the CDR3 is TGCAGTGCTGGGGGAGGGAGCTTC.

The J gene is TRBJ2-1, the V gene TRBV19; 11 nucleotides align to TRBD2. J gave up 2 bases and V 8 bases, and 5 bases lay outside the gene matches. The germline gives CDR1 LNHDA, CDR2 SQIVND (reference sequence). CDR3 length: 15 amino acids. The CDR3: CASAASGGTYNEQFF. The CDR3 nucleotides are TGTGCCAGTGCTGCTAGCGGGGGGACCTACAATGAGCAGTTCTTC. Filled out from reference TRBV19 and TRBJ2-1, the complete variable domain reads DGGITQSPKYLFRKEGQNVTLSCEQNLNHDAMYWYRQDPGQGLRLIYYSQIVNDFQKGDIAEGYSVSREKKESFPLTVTSAQKNPTAFYLCASAASGGTYNEQFFGPGTRLTVL.

The CDR3 nucleotides read TGTGCCAGCAGCGTAGAGGGTAGCGGGAGGAGCACAGATACGCAGTATTTT. Its translation: CASSVEGSGRSTDTQYF. This chain links TRBV9 with TRBJ2-3; the match to TRBD2 covers 10 bases. The germline gives CDR1 SGDLS, CDR2 YYNGEE. The V segment lost 0 bases and the J segment 0 bases; nucleotides outside the gene matches: 4. The CDR3 has 17 residues.

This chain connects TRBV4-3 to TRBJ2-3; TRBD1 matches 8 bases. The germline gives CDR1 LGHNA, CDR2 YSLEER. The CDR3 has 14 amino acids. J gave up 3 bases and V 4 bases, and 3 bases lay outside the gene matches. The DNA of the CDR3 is TGCGCCAGCAGCCGGACAGGGTGGACAGATACGCAGTATTTT. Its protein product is CASSRTGWTDTQYF.

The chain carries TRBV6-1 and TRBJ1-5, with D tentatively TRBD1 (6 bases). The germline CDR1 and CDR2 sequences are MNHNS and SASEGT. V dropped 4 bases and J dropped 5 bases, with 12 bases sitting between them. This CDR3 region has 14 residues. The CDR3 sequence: CASSGAYRDQPQHF. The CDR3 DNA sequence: TGTGCCAGCAGTGGGGCCTACAGGGATCAGCCCCAGCATTTT.

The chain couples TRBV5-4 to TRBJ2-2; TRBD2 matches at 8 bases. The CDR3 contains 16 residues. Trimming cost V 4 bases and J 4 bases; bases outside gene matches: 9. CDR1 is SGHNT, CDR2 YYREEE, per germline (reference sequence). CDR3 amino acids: CASSDGVAGSTGELFF. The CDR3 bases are TGTGCCAGCAGCGATGGAGTAGCGGGGAGCACCGGGGAGCTGTTTTTT.

CDR3 sequence: CASSLRGWAGQDGYTF. The DNA for the CDR3 is TGTGCCAGCAGCTTGAGGGGGTGGGCCGGTCAAGATGGCTACACCTTC. The chain is built from TRBV5-4 and TRBJ1-2; D possibly corresponds to TRBD1 (6 bases). The CDR3 is made up of 16 amino acids. Germline V lookup: CDR1 SGHNT, CDR2 YYREEE (reference sequence). V gave up 1 base and J gave up 6 bases, with 19 bases separating them.

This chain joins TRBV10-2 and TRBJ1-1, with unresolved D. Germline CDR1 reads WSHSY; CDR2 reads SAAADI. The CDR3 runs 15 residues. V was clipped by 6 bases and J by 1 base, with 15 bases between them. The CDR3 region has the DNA TGCGCCAGCAGCAGGAACGGGATACCGAACACTGAAGCTTTCTTT. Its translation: CASSRNGIPNTEAFF.

CDR3 sequence: CASSLEGLGSYEQYF. CDR3 coding DNA: TGTGCCAGCAGCTTAGAGGGACTAGGCTCCTACGAGCAGTACTTC. The rearrangement uses TRBV7-6 and TRBJ2-7, with 8 bases fitting TRBD2. Trimming took 1 base from V and 0 from J; bases not matched to a gene: 2. Germline V lookup: CDR1 SGHVS, CDR2 FNYEAQ. There are 15 residues in the CDR3.

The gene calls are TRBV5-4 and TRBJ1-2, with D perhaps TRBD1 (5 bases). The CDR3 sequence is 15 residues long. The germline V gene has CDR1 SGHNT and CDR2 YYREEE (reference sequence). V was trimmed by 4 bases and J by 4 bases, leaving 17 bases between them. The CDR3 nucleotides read TGTGCCAGCAGCGCAAGACAGTCAAGGTCCTATGGCTACACCTTC. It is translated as CASSARQSRSYGYTF. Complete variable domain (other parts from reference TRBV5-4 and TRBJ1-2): ETGVTQSPTHLIKTRGQQVTLRCSSQSGHNTVSWYQQALGQGPQFIFQYYREEENGRGNFPPRFSGLQFPNYSSELNVNALELDDSALYLCASSARQSRSYGYTFGSGTRLTVV.

The CDR3 coding sequence is TGTGCCAGCAGCCCCATCACGGGAAAGTCCTACGAGCAGTACTTC. It specifies CASSPITGKSYEQYF. The V and J genes are TRBV14 and TRBJ2-7; perhaps TRBD2 as D (5 bases). The V end lost 4 bases, the J end lost 1 base, and 14 bases lay between the germline ends. From germline, CDR1 is SGHDN and CDR2 FVKESK. This CDR3 is 15 amino acids long.

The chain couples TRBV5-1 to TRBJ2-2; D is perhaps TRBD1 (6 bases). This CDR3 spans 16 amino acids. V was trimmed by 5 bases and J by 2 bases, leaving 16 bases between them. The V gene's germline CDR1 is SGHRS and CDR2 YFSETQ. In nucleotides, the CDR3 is TGCGCCAGCAGGAGGCGGTCACAGGGTAACACCGGGGAGCTGTTTTTT. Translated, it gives CASRRRSQGNTGELFF.

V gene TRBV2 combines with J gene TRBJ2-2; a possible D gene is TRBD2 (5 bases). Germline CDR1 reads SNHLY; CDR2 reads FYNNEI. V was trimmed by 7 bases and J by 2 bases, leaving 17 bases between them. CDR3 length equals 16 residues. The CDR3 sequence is CASILSDSQNTGELFF. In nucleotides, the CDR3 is TGTGCCAGCATTCTCTCGGACTCTCAAAACACCGGGGAGCTGTTTTTT.

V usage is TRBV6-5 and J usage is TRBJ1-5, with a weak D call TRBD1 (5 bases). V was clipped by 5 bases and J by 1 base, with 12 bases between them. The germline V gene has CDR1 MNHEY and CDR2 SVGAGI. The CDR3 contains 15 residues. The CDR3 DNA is TGTGCCAGCAGTCCCGCCCGGGGGAGCAATCAGCCCCAGCATTTT. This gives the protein CASSPARGSNQPQHF.

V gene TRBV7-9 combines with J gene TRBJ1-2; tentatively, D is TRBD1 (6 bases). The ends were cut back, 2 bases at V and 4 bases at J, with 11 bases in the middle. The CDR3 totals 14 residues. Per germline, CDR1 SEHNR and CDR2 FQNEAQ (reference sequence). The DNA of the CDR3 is TGTGCCAGCAGCTTACCAGGGGTCGTCTATGGCTACACCTTC. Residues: CASSLPGVVYGYTF.

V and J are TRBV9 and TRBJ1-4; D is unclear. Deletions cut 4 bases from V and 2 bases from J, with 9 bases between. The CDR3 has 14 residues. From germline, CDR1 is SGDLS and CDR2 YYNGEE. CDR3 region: CASSQGSTNEKLFF. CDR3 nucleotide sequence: TGTGCCAGCAGCCAAGGGAGCACTAATGAAAAACTGTTTTTT.

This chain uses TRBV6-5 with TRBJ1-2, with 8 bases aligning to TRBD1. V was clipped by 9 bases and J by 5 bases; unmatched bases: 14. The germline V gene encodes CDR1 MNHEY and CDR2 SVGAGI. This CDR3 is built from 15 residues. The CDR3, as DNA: TGTGCCAGGCTTCGGACAGGGTTTGCGAGGTATGGCTACACCTTC. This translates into CARLRTGFARYGYTF.

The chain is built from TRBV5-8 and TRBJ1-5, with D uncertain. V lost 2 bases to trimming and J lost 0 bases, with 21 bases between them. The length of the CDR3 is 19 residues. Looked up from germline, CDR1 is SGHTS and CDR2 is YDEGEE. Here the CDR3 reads CASSLYLSPLYNSNQPQHF. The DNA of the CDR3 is TGTGCCAGCAGCTTATACCTCTCTCCCCTTTACAATAGCAATCAGCCCCAGCATTTT.

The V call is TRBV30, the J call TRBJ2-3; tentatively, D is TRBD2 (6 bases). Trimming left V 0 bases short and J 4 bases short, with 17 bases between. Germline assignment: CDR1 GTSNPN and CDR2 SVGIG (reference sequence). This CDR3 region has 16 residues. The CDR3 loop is CAWSVGGVGDADTQYF. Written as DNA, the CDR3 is TGTGCCTGGAGTGTAGGCGGGGTGGGAGATGCAGATACGCAGTATTTT.

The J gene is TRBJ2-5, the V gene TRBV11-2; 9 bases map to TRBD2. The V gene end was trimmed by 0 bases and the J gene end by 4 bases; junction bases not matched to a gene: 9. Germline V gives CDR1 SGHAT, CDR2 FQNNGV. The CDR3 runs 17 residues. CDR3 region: CASSLDLGGGERETQYF. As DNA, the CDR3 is TGTGCCAGCAGCTTAGACTTGGGCGGGGGGGAGAGAGAGACCCAGTACTTC.

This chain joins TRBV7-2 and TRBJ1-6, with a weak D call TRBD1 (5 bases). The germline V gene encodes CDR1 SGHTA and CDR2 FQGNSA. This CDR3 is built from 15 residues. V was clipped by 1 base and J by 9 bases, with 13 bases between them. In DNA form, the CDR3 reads TGTGCCAGCAGCTTAGACTCCATGGGGGGTTCACCCCTCCACTTT. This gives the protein CASSLDSMGGSPLHF.